One and the same sample provided the 7 T cell receptor beta chains below, sequenced in a study of tumor-infiltrating lymphocytes in localized non-small cell lung cancer. The data were produced by immunoSEQ multiplex PCR, yet TCRdb's version contains in-frame clones alone and is incomplete. Of approximately 8,400 clones listed, approximately 71% were seen once; the top ten hold around 5%. Sample: uninvolved lung tissue not adjacent to the tumor. The source is a human donor with non-small cell lung cancer.

J is TRBJ1-1 and V is TRBV5-6; 7 nucleotides align to TRBD1. The CDR3 sequence is 15 residues long. J lost 0 bases, V lost 2 bases, and 4 bases had no gene match. CDR1 is SGHDT, CDR2 YYEEEE, per germline. The CDR3 nucleotides read TGTGCCAGCAGCTTCCGACAGGGCCTGAACACTGAAGCTTTCTTT. Encoded protein: CASSFRQGLNTEAFF.

The sample holds a few counts of this clone. The V gene is TRBV18, the J gene TRBJ1-2, with D unclear. The CDR3 length is 12 residues. V was cut by 3 bases and J by 6 bases, with 8 bases left in between. Germline V gives CDR1 KGHSH, CDR2 LQKENI. CDR3 coding DNA: TGTGCCAGCTCACCCTCGGAGCATGGCTACACCTTC. Protein: CASSPSEHGYTF.

This clone appeared a single time. The V call is TRBV30, the J call TRBJ2-4; TRBD1 matches at 9 bases. V gave up 5 bases and J gave up 0 bases; unmatched junction bases: 11. CDR3 size: 17 residues. Per the germline V gene, CDR1 is GTSNPN and CDR2 is SVGIG (reference sequence). The CDR3 DNA sequence: TGTGCCTGGTCCCCGGGACAGGGTTTGTTAGCCAAAAACATTCAGTACTTC. Its protein product is CAWSPGQGLLAKNIQYF.

This chain uses TRBV5-1 with TRBJ1-5; D is perhaps TRBD1 (5 bases). The germline V gene has CDR1 SGHRS and CDR2 YFSETQ. This CDR3 region has 15 residues. The V end lost 0 bases, the J end lost 7 bases, and 14 bases lay between the germline ends. CDR3 amino acids: CASSLDGEGEQPQHF. The CDR3 DNA is TGCGCCAGCAGCTTGGATGGTGAAGGGGAGCAGCCCCAGCATTTT.

This clone appeared once. The chain combines TRBV4-1 with TRBJ2-7, with TRBD1 identical over 7 bases. The CDR3 has 13 amino acids. CDR1 is MGHRA and CDR2 is YSYEKL in the germline V gene. Trimming cost V 3 bases and J 5 bases; bases outside gene matches: 4. This chain's CDR3 is CASSQETGHEQYF. CDR3 nucleotide sequence: TGCGCCAGCAGCCAGGAGACAGGGCACGAGCAGTACTTC.

This chain uses TRBV29-1 with TRBJ2-6; D unresolved. This CDR3 is built from 14 residues. Per germline, CDR1 SQVTM and CDR2 ANQGSEA. Trimming took 5 bases from V and 0 from J, leaving 8 bases between them. The DNA of the CDR3 is TGCAGCGTTCTCAAGGACTCTGGGGCCAACGTCCTGACTTTC. Protein sequence: CSVLKDSGANVLTF.

The chain links TRBV9 to TRBJ2-7; possibly TRBD1 for D (5 bases). Germline CDR1 and CDR2: SGDLS and YYNGEE. Trimming stripped 3 bases from V and 2 bases from J, with 9 bases between. This CDR3 has 13 residues. The CDR3 spells CASSGTRPYEQYF. CDR3 nucleotides: TGTGCCAGCAGCGGGACACGTCCCTACGAGCAGTACTTC. The variable domain in full, completed from reference TRBV9 and TRBJ2-7, reads DSGVTQTPKHLITATGQRVTLRCSPRSGDLSVYWYQQSLDQGLQFLIQYYNGEERAKGNILERFSAQQFPDLHSELNLSSLELGDSALYFCASSGTRPYEQYFGPGTRLTVT.